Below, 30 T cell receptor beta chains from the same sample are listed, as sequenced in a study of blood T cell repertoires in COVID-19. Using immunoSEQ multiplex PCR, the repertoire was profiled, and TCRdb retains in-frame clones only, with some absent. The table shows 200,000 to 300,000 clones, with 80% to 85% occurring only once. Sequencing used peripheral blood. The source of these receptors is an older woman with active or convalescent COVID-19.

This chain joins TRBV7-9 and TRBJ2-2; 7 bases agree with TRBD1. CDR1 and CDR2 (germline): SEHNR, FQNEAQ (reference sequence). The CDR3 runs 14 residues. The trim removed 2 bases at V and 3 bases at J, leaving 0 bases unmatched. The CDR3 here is CASSLTGDTGELFF. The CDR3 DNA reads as TGTGCCAGCAGCTTAACAGGGGACACCGGGGAGCTGTTTTTT.

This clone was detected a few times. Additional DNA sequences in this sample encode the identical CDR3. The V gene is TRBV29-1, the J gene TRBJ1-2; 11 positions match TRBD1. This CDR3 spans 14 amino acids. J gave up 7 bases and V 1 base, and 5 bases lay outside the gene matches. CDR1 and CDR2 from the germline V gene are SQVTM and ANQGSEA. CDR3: CSVEGGQGAGGYTF. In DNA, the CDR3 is TGCAGCGTTGAAGGAGGACAGGGGGCGGGTGGCTACACCTTC.

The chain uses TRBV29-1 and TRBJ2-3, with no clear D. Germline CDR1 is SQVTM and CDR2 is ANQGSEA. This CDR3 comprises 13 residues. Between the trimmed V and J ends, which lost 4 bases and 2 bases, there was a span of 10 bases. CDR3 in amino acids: CSVVYSSTDTQYF. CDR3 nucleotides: TGCAGCGTTGTTTACAGTTCCACAGATACGCAGTATTTT.

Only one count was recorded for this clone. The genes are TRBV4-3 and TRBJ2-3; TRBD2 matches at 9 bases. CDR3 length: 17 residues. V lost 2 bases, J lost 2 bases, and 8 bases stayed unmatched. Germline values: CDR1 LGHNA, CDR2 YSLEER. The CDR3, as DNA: TGCGCCAGCAGCCAAAAGGTAGCGGGGGTCTTCACAGATACGCAGTATTTT. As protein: CASSQKVAGVFTDTQYF.

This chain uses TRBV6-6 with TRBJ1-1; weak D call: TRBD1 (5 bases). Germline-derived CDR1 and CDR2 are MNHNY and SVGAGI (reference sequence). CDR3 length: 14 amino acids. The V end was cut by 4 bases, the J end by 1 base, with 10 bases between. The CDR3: CASSLGTTNTEAFF. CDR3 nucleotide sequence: TGTGCCAGCAGTTTAGGGACTACGAACACTGAAGCTTTCTTT.

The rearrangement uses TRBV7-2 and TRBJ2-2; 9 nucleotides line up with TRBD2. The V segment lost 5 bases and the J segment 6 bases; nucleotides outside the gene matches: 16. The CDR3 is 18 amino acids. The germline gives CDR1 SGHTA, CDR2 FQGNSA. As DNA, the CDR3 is TGTGCCAGCAGCCCCATAGGTTATTGGACTAGCGAAGCCGGGGAGCTGTTTTTT. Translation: CASSPIGYWTSEAGELFF.

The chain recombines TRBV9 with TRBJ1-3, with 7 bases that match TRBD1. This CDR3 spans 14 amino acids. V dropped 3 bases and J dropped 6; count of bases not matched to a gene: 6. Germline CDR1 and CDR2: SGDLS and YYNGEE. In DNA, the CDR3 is TGTGCCAGCAGCGGGGACAGTAGGGTAAACACCATATATTTT. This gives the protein CASSGDSRVNTIYF.

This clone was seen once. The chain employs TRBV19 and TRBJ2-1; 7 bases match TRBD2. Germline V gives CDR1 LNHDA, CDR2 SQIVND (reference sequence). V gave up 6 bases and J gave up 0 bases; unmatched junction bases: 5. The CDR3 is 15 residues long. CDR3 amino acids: CASRRAGSSYNEQFF. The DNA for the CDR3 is TGTGCCAGTAGGAGAGCGGGGAGCTCCTACAATGAGCAGTTCTTC.

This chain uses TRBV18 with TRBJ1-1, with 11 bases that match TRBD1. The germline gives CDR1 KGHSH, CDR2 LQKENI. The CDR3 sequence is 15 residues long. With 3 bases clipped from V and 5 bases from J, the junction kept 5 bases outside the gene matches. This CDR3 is CASSPRDRGVTEAFF. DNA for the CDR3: TGTGCCAGCTCACCTCGGGACAGGGGGGTTACTGAAGCTTTCTTT.

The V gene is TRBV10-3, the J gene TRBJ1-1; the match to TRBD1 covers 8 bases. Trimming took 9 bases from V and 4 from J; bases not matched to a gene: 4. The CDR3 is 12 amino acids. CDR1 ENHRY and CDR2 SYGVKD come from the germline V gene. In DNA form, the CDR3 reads TGTGCCATGGGACAGGTGGTCACTGAAGCTTTCTTT. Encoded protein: CAMGQVVTEAFF.

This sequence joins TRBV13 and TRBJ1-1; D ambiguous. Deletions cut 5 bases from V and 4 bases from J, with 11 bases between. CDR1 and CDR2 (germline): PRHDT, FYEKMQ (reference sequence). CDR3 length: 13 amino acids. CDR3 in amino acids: CASSPIVATEAFF. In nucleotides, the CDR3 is TGTGCCAGCAGCCCGATTGTGGCCACTGAAGCTTTCTTT.

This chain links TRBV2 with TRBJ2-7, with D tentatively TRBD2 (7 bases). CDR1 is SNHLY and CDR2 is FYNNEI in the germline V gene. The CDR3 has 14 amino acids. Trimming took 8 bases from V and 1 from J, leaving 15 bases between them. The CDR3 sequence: CASPGRGASYEQYF. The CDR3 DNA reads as TGTGCCAGCCCCGGCCGGGGGGCGTCCTACGAGCAGTACTTC.

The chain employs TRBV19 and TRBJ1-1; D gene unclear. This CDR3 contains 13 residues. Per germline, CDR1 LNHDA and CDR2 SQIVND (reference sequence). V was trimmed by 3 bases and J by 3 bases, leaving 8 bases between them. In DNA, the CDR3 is TGTGCCAGTAGTATGAACGGGTACACTGAAGCTTTCTTT. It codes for CASSMNGYTEAFF.

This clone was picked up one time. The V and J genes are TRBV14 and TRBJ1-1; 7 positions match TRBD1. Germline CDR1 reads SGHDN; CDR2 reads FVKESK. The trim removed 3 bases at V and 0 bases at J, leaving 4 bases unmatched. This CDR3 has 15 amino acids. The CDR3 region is CASSHRTGVNTEAFF. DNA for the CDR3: TGTGCCAGCAGCCACAGGACAGGAGTGAACACTGAAGCTTTCTTT. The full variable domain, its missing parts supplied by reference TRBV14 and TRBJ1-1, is EAGVTQFPSHSVIEKGQTVTLRCDPISGHDNLYWYRRVMGKEIKFLLHFVKESKQDESGMPNNRFLAERTGGTYSTLKVQPAELEDSGVYFCASSHRTGVNTEAFFGQGTRLTVV.

The CDR3 loop reads CASKLQASGSGNTIYF. CDR3 DNA: TGTGCCAGTAAATTACAGGCCTCCGGCTCTGGAAACACCATATATTTT. The chain combines TRBV19 with TRBJ1-3; D is perhaps TRBD1 (5 bases). Deletions cut 7 bases from V and 0 bases from J, with 16 bases between. The CDR3 extends over 16 amino acids. Germline V gene lookup returns CDR1 LNHDA and CDR2 SQIVND (reference sequence).

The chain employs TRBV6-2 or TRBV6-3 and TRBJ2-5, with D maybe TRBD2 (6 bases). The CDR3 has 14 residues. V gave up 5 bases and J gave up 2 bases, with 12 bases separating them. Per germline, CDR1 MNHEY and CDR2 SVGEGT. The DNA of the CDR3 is TGTGCCAGCAGTCGACTAGTGTGGCAAGAGACCCAGTACTTC. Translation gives CASSRLVWQETQYF.

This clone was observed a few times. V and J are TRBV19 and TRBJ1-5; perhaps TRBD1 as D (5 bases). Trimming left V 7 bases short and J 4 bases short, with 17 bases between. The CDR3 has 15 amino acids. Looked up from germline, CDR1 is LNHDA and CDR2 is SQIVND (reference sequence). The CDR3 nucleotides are TGTGCCAGTACCCCAAGCGGCGGGGGAAATCAGCCCCAGCATTTT. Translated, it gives CASTPSGGGNQPQHF.

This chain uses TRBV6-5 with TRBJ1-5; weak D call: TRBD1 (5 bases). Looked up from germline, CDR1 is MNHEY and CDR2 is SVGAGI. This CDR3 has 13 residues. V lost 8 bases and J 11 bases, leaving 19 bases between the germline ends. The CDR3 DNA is TGTGCCAGCGATGCGGCCAGGGAATTGACCCAGCATTTT. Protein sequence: CASDAARELTQHF.

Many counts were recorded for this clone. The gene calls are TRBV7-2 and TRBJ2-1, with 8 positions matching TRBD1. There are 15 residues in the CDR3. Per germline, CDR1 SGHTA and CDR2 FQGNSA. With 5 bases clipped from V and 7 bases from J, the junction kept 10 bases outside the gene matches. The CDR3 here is CASSVRTGSRNEQFF. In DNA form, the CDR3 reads TGTGCCAGCAGCGTACGGACAGGGAGTCGGAATGAGCAGTTCTTC.

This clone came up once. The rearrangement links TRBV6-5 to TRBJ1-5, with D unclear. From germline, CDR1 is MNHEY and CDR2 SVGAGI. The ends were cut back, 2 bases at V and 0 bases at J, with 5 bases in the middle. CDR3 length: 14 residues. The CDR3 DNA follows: TGTGCCAGCAGTTACGCGGATAGCAATCAGCCCCAGCATTTT. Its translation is CASSYADSNQPQHF.

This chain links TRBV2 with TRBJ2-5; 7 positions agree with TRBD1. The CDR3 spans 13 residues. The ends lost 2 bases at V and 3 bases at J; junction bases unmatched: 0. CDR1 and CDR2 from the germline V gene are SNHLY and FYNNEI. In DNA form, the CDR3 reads TGTGCCAGCAGTGAACAGGGGGAAGAGACCCAGTACTTC. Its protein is CASSEQGEETQYF.

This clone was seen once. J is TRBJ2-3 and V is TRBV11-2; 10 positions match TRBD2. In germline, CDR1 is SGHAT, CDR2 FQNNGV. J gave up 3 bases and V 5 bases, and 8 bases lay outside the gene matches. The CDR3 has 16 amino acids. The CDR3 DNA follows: TGTGCCAGCAGCCCGATCCAGCGGGGGGGTACAGATACGCAGTATTTT. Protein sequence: CASSPIQRGGTDTQYF. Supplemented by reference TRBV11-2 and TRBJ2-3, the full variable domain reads EAGVAQSPRYKIIEKRQSVAFWCNPISGHATLYWYQQILGQGPKLLIQFQNNGVVDDSQLPKDRFSAERLKGVDSTLKIQPAKLEDSAVYLCASSPIQRGGTDTQYFGPGTRLTVL.

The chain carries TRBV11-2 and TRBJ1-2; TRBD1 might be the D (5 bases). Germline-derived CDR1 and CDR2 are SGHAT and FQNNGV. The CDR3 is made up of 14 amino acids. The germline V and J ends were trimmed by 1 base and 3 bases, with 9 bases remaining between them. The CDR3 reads CASSLGTGHYGYTF. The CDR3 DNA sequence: TGTGCCAGCAGCTTAGGAACAGGACACTATGGCTACACCTTC.

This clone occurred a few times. The CDR3, as DNA: TGTGCCAGTAGCGCGTGGGATGGGGCGCACTATGGCTACACCTTC. Translation gives CASSAWDGAHYGYTF. V and J are TRBV19 and TRBJ1-2, with D perhaps TRBD1 (5 bases). CDR3 length: 15 residues. CDR1 is LNHDA, CDR2 SQIVND, per germline (reference sequence). V gave up 6 bases and J gave up 3 bases, with 17 bases separating them.

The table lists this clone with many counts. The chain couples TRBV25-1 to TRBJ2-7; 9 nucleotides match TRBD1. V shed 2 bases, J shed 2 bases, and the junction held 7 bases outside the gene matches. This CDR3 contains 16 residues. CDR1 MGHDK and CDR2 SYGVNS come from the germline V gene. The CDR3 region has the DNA TGTGCCAGCAGTGAACCCTCTAGGACAGGGGCCTACGAGCAGTACTTC. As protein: CASSEPSRTGAYEQYF.

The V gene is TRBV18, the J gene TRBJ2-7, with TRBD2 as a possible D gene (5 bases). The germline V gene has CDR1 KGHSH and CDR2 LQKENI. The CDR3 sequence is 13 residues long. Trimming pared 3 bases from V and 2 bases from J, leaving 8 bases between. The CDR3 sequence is CASSPVGTYEQYF. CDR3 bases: TGTGCCAGCTCACCGGTCGGGACCTACGAGCAGTACTTC.

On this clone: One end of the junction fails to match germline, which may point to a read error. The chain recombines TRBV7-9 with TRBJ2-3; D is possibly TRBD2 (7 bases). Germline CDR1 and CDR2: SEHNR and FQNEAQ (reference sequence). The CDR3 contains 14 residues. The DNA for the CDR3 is TGCGCCAGCAGCAAAGGGGGGGGCAGGGATACGCAGTATTTT. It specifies CASSKGGGRDTQYF.

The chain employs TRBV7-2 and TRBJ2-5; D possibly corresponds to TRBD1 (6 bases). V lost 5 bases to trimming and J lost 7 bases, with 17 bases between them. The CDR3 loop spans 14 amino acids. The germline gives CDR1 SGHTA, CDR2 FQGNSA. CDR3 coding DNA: TGTGCCAGCAGCCTCTCCGGGACACCAGGGACCCAGTACTTC. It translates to CASSLSGTPGTQYF.

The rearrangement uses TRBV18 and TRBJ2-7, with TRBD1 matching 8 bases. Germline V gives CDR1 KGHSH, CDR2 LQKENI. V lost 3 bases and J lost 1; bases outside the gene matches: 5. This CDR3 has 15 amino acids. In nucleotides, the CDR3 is TGTGCCAGCTCACCGGGACAGGCCACGTCCTACGAGCAGTACTTC. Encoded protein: CASSPGQATSYEQYF.

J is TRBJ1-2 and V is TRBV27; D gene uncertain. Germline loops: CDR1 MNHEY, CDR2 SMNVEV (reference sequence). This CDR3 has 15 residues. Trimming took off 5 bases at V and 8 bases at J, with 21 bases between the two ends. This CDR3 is CASSPWSGLEGGYTF. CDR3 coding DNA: TGTGCCAGCAGTCCTTGGTCCGGGTTGGAAGGAGGCTACACCTTC.